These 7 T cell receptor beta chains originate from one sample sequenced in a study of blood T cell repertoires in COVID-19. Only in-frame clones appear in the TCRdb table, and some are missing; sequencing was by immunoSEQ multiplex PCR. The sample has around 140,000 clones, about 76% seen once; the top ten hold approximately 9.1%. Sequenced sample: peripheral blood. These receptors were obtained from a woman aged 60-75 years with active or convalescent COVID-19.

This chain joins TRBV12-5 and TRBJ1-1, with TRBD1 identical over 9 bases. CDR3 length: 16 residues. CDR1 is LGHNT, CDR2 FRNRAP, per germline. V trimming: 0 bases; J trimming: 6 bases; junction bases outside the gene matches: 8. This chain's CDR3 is CASGLVLGQGSAEAFF. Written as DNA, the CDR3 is TGTGCTAGTGGTTTGGTACTGGGACAGGGTTCCGCTGAAGCTTTCTTT.

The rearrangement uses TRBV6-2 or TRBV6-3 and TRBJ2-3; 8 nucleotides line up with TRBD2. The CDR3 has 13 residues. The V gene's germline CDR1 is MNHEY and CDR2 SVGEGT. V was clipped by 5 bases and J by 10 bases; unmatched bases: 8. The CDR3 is CASSRREGSPQYF. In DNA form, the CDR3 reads TGTGCCAGCAGTCGCCGGGAGGGCTCTCCGCAGTATTTT.

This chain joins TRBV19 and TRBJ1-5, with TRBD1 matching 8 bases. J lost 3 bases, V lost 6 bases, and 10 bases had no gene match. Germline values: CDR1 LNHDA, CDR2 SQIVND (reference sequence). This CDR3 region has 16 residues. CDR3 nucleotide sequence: TGTGCCAGTAGGACAACGGACAGGGTGGACAATCAGCCCCAGCATTTT. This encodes CASRTTDRVDNQPQHF.

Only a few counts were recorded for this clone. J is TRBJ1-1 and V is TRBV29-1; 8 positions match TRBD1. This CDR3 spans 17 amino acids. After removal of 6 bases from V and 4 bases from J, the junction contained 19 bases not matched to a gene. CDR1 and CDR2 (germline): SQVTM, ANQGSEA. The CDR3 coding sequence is TGCAGCGTGAGGACAGGGAGACAGCCTCGAGCCTCCACTGAAGCTTTCTTT. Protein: CSVRTGRQPRASTEAFF.

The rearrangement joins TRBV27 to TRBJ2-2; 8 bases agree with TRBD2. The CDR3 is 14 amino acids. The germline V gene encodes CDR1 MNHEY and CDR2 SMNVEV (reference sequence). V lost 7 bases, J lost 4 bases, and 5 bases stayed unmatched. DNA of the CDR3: TGTGCCAGCATGGCGGGGGGCATCACCGGGGAGCTGTTTTTT. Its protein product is CASMAGGITGELFF.

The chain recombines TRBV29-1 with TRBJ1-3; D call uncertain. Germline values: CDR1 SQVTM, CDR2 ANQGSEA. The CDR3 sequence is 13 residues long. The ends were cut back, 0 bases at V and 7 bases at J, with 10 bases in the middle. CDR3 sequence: CSVEDTGVNTIYF. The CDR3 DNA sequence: TGCAGCGTTGAAGATACCGGGGTTAACACCATATATTTT. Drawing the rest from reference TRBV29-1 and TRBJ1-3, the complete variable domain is SAVISQKPSRDICQRGTSLTIQCQVDSQVTMMFWYRQQPGQSLTLIATANQGSEATYESGFVIDKFPISRPNLTFSTLTVSNMSPEDSSIYLCSVEDTGVNTIYFGEGSWLTVV.

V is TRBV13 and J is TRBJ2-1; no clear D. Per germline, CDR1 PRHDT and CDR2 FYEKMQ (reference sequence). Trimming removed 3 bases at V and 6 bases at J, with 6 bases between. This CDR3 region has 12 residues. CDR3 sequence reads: CASSLRGNEQFF. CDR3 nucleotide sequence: TGTGCCAGCAGCTTGCGAGGCAATGAGCAGTTCTTC.